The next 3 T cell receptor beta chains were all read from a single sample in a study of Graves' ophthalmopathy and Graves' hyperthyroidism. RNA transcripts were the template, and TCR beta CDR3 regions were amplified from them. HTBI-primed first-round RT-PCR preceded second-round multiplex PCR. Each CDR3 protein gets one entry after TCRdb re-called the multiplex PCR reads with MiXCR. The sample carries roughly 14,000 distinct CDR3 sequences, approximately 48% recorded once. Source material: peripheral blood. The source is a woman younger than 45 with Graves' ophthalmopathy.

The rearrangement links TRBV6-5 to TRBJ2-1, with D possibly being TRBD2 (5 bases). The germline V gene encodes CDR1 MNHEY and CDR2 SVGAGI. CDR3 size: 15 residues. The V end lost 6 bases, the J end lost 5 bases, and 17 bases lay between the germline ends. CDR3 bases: TGTGCCAGCAGCCTAACCGAGGGTTCGCACAATGAGCAGTTCTTC. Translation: CASSLTEGSHNEQFF.

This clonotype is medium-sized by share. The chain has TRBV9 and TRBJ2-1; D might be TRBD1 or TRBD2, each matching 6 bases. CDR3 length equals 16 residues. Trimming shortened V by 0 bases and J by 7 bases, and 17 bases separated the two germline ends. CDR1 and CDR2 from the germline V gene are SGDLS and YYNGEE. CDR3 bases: TGTGCCAGCAGCGTAGGGTCCGGGGGCGGGTTAAATGAGCAGTTCTTC. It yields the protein CASSVGSGGGLNEQFF.

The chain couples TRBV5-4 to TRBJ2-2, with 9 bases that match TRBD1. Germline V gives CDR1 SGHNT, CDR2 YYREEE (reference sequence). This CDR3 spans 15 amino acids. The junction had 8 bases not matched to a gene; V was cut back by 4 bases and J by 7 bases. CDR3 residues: CASSPGQGFDGELFF. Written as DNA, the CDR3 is TGTGCCAGCAGCCCGGGACAGGGATTCGACGGGGAGCTGTTTTTT. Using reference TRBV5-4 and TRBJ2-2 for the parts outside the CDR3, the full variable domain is ETGVTQSPTHLIKTRGQQVTLRCSSQSGHNTVSWYQQALGQGPQFIFQYYREEENGRGNFPPRFSGLQFPNYSSELNVNALELDDSALYLCASSPGQGFDGELFFGEGSRLTVL.